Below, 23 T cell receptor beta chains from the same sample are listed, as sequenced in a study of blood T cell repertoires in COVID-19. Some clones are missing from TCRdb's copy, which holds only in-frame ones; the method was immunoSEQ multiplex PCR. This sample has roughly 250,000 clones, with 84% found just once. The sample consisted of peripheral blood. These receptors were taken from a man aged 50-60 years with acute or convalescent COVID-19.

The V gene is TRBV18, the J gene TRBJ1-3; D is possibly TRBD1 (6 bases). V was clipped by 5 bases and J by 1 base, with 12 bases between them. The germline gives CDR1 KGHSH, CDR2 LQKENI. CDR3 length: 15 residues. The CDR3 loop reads CASSSGVDSGNTIYF. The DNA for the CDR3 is TGTGCCAGCTCATCAGGGGTCGATTCTGGAAACACCATATATTTT.

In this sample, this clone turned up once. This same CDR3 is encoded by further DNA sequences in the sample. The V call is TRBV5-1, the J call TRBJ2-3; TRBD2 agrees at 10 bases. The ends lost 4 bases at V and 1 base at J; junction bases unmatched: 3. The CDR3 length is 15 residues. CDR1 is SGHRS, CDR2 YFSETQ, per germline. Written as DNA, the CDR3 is TGCGCCAGCAGCCCCGGGACTAGCGGCACAGATACGCAGTATTTT. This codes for CASSPGTSGTDTQYF.

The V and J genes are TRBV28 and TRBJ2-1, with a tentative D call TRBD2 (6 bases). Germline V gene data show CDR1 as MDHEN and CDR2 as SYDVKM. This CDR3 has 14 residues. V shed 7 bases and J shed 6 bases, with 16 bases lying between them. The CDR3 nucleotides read TGTGCCAGCAAAAATGGGGGGAGGATCAATGAGCAGTTCTTC. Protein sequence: CASKNGGRINEQFF.

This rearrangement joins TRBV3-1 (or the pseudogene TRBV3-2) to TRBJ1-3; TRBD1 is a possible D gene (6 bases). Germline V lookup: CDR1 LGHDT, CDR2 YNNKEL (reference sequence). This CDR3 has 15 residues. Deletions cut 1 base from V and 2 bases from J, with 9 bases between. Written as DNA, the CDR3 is TGTGCCAGCAGCCAAGCAGGGGCGACTGGAAACACCATATATTTT. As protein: CASSQAGATGNTIYF.

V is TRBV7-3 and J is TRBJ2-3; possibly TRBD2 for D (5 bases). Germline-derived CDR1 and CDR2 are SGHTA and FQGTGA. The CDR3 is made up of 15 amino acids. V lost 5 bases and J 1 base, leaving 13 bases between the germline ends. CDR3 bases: TGTGCCAGCAGCCCACGGGGAGATGGCACAGATACGCAGTATTTT. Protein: CASSPRGDGTDTQYF.

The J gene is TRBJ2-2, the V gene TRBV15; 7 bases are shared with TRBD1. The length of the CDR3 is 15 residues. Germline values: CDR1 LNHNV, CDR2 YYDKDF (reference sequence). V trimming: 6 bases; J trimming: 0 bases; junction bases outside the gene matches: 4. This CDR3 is CATRRGTANTGELFF. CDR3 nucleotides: TGTGCCACCAGAAGGGGGACAGCGAACACCGGGGAGCTGTTTTTT.

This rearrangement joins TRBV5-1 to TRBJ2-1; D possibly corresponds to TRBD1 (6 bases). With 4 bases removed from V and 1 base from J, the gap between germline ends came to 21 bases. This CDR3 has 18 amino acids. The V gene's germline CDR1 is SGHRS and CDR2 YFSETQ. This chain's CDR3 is CASSKYGTPGASYNEQFF. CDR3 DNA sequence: TGCGCCAGCAGCAAATACGGGACCCCAGGGGCGTCCTACAATGAGCAGTTCTTC.

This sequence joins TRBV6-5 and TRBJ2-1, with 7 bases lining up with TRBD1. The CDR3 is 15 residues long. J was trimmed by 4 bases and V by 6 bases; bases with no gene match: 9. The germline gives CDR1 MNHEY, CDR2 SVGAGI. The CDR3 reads CASRGRDSGYNEQFF. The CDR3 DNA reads TGTGCCAGCAGAGGCCGGGACAGTGGATACAATGAGCAGTTCTTC.

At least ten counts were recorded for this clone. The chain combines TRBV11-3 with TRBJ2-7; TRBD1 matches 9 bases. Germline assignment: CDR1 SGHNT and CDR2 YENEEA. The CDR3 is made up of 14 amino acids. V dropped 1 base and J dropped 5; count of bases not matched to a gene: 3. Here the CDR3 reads CASSLGDREDEQYF. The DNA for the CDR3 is TGTGCCAGCAGCTTAGGGGACAGGGAAGACGAGCAGTACTTC.

The CDR3 DNA reads TGCAGCGTTAGATGGCAGGCTCCCAACTATGGCTACACCTTC. It specifies CSVRWQAPNYGYTF. V and J are TRBV29-1 and TRBJ1-2; D is undetermined. Trimming took 5 bases from V and 2 from J, leaving 15 bases between them. The CDR3 is made up of 14 amino acids. Germline CDR1 is SQVTM and CDR2 is ANQGSEA.

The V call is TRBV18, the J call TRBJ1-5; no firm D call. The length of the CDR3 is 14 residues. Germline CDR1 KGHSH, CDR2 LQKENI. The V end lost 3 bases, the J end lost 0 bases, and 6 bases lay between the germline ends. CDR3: CASSPDISNQPQHF. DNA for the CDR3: TGTGCCAGCTCACCCGACATTAGCAATCAGCCCCAGCATTTT.

The CDR3 DNA sequence: TGTGCCAGCAGCCAAGATAGCGGGACATACAATGAGCAGTTCTTC. Protein: CASSQDSGTYNEQFF. The chain is built from TRBV3-1 (or the pseudogene TRBV3-2) and TRBJ2-1; TRBD2 matches 8 bases. This CDR3 contains 15 residues. Looked up from germline, CDR1 is LGHDT and CDR2 is YNNKEL (reference sequence). The J segment lost 4 bases and the V segment lost 0 bases, leaving 2 bases of the junction unmatched.

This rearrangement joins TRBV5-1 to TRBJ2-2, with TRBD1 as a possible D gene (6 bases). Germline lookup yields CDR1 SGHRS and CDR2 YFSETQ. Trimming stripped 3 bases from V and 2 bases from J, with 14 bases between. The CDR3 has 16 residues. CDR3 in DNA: TGCGCCAGCAGCTCCCGGACAGTATTTAACACCGGGGAGCTGTTTTTT. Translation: CASSSRTVFNTGELFF.

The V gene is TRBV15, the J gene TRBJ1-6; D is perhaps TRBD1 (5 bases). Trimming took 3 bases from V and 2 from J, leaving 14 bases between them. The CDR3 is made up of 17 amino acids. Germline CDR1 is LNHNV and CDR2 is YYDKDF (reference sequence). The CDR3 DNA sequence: TGTGCCACCAGCAGTAGACGCGGGGGAACCTATAATTCACCCCTCCACTTT. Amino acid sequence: CATSSRRGGTYNSPLHF. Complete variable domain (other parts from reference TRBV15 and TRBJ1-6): DAMVIQNPRYQVTQFGKPVTLSCSQTLNHNVMYWYQQKSSQAPKLLFHYYDKDFNNEADTPDNFQSRRPNTSFCFLDIRSPGLGDTAMYLCATSSRRGGTYNSPLHFGNGTRLTVT.

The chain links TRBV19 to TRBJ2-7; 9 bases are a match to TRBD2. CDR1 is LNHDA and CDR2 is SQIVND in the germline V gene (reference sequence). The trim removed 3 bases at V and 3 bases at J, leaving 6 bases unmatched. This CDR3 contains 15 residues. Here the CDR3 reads CASSISGSGSYEQYF. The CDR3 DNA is TGTGCCAGTAGTATTTCAGGTAGCGGGAGCTACGAGCAGTACTTC.

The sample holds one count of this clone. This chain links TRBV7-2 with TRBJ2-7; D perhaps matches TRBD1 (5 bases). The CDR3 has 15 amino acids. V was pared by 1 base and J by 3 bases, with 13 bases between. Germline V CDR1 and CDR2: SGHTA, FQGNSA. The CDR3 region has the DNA TGTGCCAGCAGCTTAGGGGTGGGGCAGAACTACGAGCAGTACTTC. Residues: CASSLGVGQNYEQYF.

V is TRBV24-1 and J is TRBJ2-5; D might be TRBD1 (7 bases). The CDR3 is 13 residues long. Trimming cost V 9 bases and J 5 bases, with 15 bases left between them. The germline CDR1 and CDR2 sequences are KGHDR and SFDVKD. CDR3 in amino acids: CATSAGGIETQYF. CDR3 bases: TGTGCCACCTCAGCAGGGGGGATCGAGACCCAGTACTTC.

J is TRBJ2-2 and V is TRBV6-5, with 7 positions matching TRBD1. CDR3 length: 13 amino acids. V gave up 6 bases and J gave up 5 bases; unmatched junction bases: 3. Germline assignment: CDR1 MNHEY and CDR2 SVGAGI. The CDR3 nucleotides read TGTGCCAGCAGCCAGGGACAGACCGGGGAGCTGTTTTTT. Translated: CASSQGQTGELFF.

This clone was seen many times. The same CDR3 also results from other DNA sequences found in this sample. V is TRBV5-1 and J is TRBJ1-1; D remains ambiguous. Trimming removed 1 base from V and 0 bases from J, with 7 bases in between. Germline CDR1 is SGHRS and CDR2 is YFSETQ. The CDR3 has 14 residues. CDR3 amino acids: CASSLLQLNTEAFF. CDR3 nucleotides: TGCGCCAGCAGCTTGCTACAGCTGAACACTGAAGCTTTCTTT. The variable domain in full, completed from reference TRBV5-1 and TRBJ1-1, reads KAGVTQTPRYLIKTRGQQVTLSCSPISGHRSVSWYQQTPGQGLQFLFEYFSETQRNKGNFPGRFSGRQFSNSRSEMNVSTLELGDSALYLCASSLLQLNTEAFFGQGTRLTVV.

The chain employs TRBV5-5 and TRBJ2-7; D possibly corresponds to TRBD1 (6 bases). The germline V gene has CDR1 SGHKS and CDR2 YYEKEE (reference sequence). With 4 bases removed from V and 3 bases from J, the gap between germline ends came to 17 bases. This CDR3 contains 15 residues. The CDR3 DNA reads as TGTGCCAGCAGCACGGGGTCGGTGGGACACTACGAGCAGTACTTC. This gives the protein CASSTGSVGHYEQYF.

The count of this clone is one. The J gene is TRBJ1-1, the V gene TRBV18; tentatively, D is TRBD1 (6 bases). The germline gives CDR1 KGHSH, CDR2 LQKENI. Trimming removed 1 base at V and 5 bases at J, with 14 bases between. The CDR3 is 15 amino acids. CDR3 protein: CASSPLRAGDTEAFF. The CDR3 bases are TGTGCCAGCTCACCACTCCGGGCAGGGGATACTGAAGCTTTCTTT.

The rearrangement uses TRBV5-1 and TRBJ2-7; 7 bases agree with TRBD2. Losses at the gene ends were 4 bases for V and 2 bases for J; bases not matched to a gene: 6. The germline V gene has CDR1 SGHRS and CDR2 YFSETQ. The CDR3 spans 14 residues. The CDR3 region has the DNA TGCGCCAGCAGCCCATGGGGGGGGGCCTACGAGCAGTACTTC. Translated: CASSPWGGAYEQYF. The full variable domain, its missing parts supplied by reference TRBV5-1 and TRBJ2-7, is KAGVTQTPRYLIKTRGQQVTLSCSPISGHRSVSWYQQTPGQGLQFLFEYFSETQRNKGNFPGRFSGRQFSNSRSEMNVSTLELGDSALYLCASSPWGGAYEQYFGPGTRLTVT.

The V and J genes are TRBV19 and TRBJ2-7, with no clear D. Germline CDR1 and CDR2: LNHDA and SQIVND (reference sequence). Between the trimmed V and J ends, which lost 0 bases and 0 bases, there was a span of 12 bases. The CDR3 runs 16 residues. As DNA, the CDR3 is TGTGCCAGTAGTATAGATCCGACGGAGCTCTCCTACGAGCAGTACTTC. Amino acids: CASSIDPTELSYEQYF. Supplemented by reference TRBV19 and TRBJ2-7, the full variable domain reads DGGITQSPKYLFRKEGQNVTLSCEQNLNHDAMYWYRQDPGQGLRLIYYSQIVNDFQKGDIAEGYSVSREKKESFPLTVTSAQKNPTAFYLCASSIDPTELSYEQYFGPGTRLTVT.